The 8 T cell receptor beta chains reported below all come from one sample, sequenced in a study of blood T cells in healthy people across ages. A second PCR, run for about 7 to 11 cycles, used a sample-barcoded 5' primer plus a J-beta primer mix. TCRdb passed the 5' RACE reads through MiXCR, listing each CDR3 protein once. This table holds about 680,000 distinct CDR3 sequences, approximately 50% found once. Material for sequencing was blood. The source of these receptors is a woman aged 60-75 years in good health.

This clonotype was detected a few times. In DNA form, the CDR3 reads TGCGCCAGCAGCTTGGCCGGGACAGGGAGACAAGATACGCAGTATTTT. It specifies CASSLAGTGRQDTQYF. The V and J genes are TRBV5-1 and TRBJ2-3; the match to TRBD1 covers 9 bases. The V and J ends lost 0 bases and 5 bases, in that order; junction bases with no gene match: 7. The CDR3 length is 16 residues. CDR1 is SGHRS, CDR2 YFSETQ, per germline.

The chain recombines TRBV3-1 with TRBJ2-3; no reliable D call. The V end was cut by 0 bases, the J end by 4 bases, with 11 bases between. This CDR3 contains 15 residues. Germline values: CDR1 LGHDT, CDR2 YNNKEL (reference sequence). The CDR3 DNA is TGTGCCAGCAGCCAAGATCTGAGTTTTCCAGATACGCAGTATTTT. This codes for CASSQDLSFPDTQYF.

The CDR3 DNA reads TGTGCCAGCAGTTTTCGGGGAGGGGATACGCAGTATTTT. It encodes CASSFRGGDTQYF. The chain links TRBV27 to TRBJ2-3, with 7 positions matching TRBD2. The CDR3 length is 13 residues. Germline lookup yields CDR1 MNHEY and CDR2 SMNVEV (reference sequence). The V and J ends lost 3 bases and 6 bases, in that order; junction bases with no gene match: 3.

CDR3 in DNA: TGTGCCAGCAGCCTGGACAGGACTAGCGCCAACTCCTACGAGCAGTACTTC. It yields the protein CASSLDRTSANSYEQYF. This chain uses TRBV14 with TRBJ2-7; 9 bases line up with TRBD2. CDR1 is SGHDN, CDR2 FVKESK, per germline. The CDR3 sequence is 17 residues long. V gave up 4 bases and J gave up 0 bases; unmatched junction bases: 10.

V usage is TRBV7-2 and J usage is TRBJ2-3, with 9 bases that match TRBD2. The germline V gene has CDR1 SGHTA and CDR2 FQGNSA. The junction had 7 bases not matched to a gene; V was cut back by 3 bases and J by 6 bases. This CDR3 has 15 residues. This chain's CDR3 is CASSFPAGGQDTQYF. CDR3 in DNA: TGTGCCAGCAGCTTTCCCGCGGGAGGGCAGGATACGCAGTATTTT.

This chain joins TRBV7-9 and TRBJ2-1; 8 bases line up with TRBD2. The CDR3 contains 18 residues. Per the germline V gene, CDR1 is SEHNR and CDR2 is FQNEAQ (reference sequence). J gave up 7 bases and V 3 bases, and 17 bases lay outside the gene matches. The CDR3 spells CASSFSASGAGGRNEQFF. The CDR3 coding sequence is TGTGCCAGCAGCTTTAGCGCGTCGGGCGCGGGAGGAAGGAATGAGCAGTTCTTC.

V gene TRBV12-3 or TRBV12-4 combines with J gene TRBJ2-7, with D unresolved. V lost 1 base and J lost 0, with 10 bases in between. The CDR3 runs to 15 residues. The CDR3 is CASSLVPDPSYEQYF. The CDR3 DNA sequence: TGTGCCAGCAGTTTAGTTCCGGATCCCTCCTACGAGCAGTACTTC.

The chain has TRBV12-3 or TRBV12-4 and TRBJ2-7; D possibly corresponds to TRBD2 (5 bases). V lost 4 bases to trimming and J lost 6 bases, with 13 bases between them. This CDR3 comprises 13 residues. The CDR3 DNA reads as TGTGCCAGCAGTTCGCAAACTAGAGGCGAGCAGTACTTC. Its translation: CASSSQTRGEQYF.